This T cell receptor (beta chain) appears in the sequencing data of a study of blood T cell repertoires in COVID-19. Looking at the study overall: Donors in the United States, Italy and Spain gave samples during acute or convalescent COVID-19. T cells, B-cell-depleted T cells, or PBMCs provided the cDNA or gDNA that served as material.

This clone was found once. Seattle patients were enrolled while actively infected and followed longitudinally. Clones were read by immunoSEQ multiplex PCR, and TCRdb kept only the in-frame ones, dropping some. This table holds about 55,000 clones, 82% found once. The sequencing input was peripheral blood. The receptor's source is a man aged 80 or over with COVID-19, enrolled during active disease.

The CDR3 here is CASSQEFRDTTNYGYTF. The CDR3, as DNA: TGCGCCAGCAGCCAAGAATTTCGGGACACTACTAACTATGGCTACACCTTC. The chain employs TRBV4-3 and TRBJ1-2, with a possible D match to TRBD1 (6 bases). V was pared by 0 bases and J by 0 bases, with 14 bases between. This CDR3 region has 17 residues. Looked up from germline, CDR1 is LGHNA and CDR2 is YSLEER.